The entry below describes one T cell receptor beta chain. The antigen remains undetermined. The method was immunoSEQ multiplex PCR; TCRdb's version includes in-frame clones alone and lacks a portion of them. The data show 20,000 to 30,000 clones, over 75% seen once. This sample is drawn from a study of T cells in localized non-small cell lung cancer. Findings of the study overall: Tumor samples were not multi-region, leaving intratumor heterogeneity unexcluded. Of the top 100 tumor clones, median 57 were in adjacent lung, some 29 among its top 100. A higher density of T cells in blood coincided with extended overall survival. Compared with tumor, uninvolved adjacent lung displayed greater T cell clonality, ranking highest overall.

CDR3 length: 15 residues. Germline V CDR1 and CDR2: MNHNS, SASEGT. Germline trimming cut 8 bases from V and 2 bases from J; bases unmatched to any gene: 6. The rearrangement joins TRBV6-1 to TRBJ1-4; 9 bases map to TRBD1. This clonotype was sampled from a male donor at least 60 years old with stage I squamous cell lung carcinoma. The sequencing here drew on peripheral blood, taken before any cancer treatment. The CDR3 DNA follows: TGTGCCAGCGGCAAGGACAGGGGCACTAATGAAAAACTGTTTTTT. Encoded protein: CASGKDRGTNEKLFF.